This TCR beta chain was sequenced in a study of T-cell memory formation after mild COVID-19. TCRdb itself ran the 5' RACE reads through MiXCR, one entry per CDR3 protein. Among approximately 300,000 distinct CDR3 sequences, more than 15% were seen once, and the ten largest hold around a fifth. The CDR3 is 16 amino acids. The germline gives CDR1 ENHRY, CDR2 SYGVKD. V gave up 3 bases and J gave up 6 bases, with 18 bases separating them. This clonotype was observed a handful of times. Sequencing was carried out using PBMCs or a T cell subset sorted from them (not recorded which). The J gene is TRBJ2-4, the V gene TRBV10-3; D is unclear. The sequence came from a man younger than 35 who had mild COVID-19 (a few samples of this study predate the infection). Cell type and time point are not known. CDR3 sequence (DNA): TGTGCCATCAGTGACTCCCTCTGGCAGCCGGGAAACATTCAGTACTTC. This codes for CAISDSLWQPGNIQYF.